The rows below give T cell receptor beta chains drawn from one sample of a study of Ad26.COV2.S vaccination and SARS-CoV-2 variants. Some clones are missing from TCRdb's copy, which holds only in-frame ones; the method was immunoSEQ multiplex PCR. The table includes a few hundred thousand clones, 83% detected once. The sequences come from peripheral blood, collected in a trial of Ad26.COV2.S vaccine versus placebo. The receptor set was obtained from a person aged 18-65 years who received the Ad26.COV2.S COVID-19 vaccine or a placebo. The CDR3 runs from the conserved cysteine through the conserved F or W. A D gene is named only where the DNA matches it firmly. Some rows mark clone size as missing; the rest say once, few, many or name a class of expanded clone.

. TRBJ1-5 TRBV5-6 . CASSLGDMGNQPQHF TGTGCCAGCAGCTTAGGGGACATGGGCAATCAGCCCCAGCATTTT
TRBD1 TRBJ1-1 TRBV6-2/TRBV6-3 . CASSRRTGATEAFF TGTGCCAGCAGCCGGAGGACAGGGGCCACTGAAGCTTTCTTT
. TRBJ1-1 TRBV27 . CASSLWAENTEAFF TGTGCCAGCAGTTTATGGGCCGAGAACACTGAAGCTTTCTTT
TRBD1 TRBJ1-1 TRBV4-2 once CASSQVPPGQGVNTEAFF TGTGCCAGCAGCCAAGTTCCCCCGGGACAGGGTGTGAACACTGAAGCTTTCTTT
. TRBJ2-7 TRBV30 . CAWSVPNRFYEQYF TGTGCCTGGAGTGTACCGAACAGATTCTACGAGCAGTACTTC
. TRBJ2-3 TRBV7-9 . CASSLLVGPSVDTQYF TGTGCCAGCAGCTTATTAGTCGGCCCCTCGGTGGATACGCAGTATTTT
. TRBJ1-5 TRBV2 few CASSGDQEQPQHF TGTGCCAGCAGCGGGGACCAAGAACAGCCCCAGCATTTT
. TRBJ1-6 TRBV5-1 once CASTQGRGNSPLHF TGCGCCAGCACCCAGGGGAGAGGTAATTCACCCCTCCACTTT
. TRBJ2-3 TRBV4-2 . CASSQGEGPDTQYF TGTGCCAGCAGCCAAGGGGAAGGACCGGATACGCAGTATTTT
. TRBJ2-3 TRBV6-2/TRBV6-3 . CASSQKTDTQYF TGTGCCAGCAGTCAGAAGACGGATACGCAGTATTTT
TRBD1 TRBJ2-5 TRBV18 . CASSPPAGGRETQYF TGTGCCAGCTCACCACCAGCAGGGGGTCGGGAGACCCAGTACTTC
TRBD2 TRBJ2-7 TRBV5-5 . CASSLDSGSYGEQYF TGTGCCAGCAGCTTGGATAGCGGGAGTTATGGCGAGCAGTACTTC
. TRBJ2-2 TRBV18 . CASSLQSTGELFF TGTGCCAGCTCACTACAGAGCACCGGGGAGCTGTTTTTT
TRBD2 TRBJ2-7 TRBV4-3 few CASSRRLAGESYEQYF TGCGCCAGCAGCCGCAGGCTAGCGGGGGAGTCCTACGAGCAGTACTTC
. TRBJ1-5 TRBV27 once CASSLRAGLLDQPQHF TGTGCCAGCAGCCTCCGGGCAGGGCTTCTTGATCAGCCCCAGCATTTT
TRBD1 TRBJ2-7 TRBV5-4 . CASSGDRGFNEQYF TGTGCCAGCTCTGGGGACAGGGGATTTAACGAGCAGTACTTC
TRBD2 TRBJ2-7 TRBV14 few CASSASGSRRVFEQYF TGTGCCAGCTCGGCTAGCGGGTCACGCAGGGTCTTCGAGCAGTACTTC
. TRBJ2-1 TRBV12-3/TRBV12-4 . CASSLGQGEQFF TGTGCCAGCAGTTTAGGTCAGGGTGAGCAGTTCTTC
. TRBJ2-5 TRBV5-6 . CASSLTSSETQYF TGTGCCAGCAGCCTGACTAGTTCGGAGACCCAGTACTTC
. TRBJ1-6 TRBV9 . CASSLPGPLHF TGTGCCAGCAGCCTTCCGGGACCCCTCCACTTT
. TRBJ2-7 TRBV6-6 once CASSQEYEQYF TGTGCCAGCAGTCAAGAGTACGAGCAGTACTTC
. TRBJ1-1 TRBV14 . CASSQAGTAKAFF TGTGCCAGCAGCCAAGCCGGGACGGCCAAAGCTTTCTTT
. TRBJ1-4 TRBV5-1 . CASSPGSTNEKLFF TGCGCCAGCAGCCCCGGATCAACTAATGAAAAACTGTTTTTT
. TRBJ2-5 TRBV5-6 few CASSPQGGETQYF TGTGCCAGCAGCCCACAGGGAGGTGAGACCCAGTACTTC
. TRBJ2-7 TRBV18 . CASSPRQVADEQYF TGTGCCAGCTCACCACGTCAGGTAGCGGACGAGCAGTACTTC
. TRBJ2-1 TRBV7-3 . CASSSPRGRADNEQFF TGTGCCAGCAGCTCCCCCAGGGGGAGGGCGGACAATGAGCAGTTCTTC
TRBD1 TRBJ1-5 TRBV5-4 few CASSITQGTGNQPQHF TGTGCCAGCAGCATAACTCAAGGGACAGGCAATCAGCCCCAGCATTTT
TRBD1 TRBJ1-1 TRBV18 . CASSPRSGGLNTEAFF TGTGCCAGCTCACCTAGGTCAGGGGGTTTGAACACTGAAGCTTTCTTT
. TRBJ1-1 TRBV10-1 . CASMRGTDTEAFF TGCGCCAGCATGCGAGGGACGGACACTGAAGCTTTCTTT
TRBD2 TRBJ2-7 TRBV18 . CASSPGLAGGLFDEQYF TGTGCCAGCTCACCGGGACTAGCGGGAGGTCTATTCGACGAGCAGTACTTC
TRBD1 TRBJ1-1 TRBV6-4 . CAAYRGHKTEAFF TGTGCCGCCTACAGGGGGCACAAGACTGAAGCTTTCTTT
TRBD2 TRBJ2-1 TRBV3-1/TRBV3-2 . CASSRHSSGPYNEQFF TGTGCCAGCAGCCGCCATTCTAGCGGGCCCTACAATGAGCAGTTCTTC
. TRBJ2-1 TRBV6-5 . CASSYGRLSWQFF TGTGCCAGCAGTTACGGGAGGCTGTCATGGCAGTTCTTC
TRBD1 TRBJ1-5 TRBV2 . CASSDGTGRRQPQHF TGTGCCAGCAGTGATGGGACAGGAAGGCGGCAGCCCCAGCATTTT
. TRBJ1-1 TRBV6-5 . CASSYSIPTGHTEAFF TGTGCCAGCAGTTACTCGATACCGACCGGGCACACTGAAGCTTTCTTT
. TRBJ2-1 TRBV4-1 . CASSQGLAYSSYNEQFF TGCGCCAGCAGCCAAGGTCTAGCGTATAGCTCCTACAATGAGCAGTTCTTC
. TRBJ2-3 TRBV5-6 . CATQRRSTDTQYF TGTGCCACCCAAAGGCGGTCCACAGATACGCAGTATTTT
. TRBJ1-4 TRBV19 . CASSSGIRATNEKLFF TGTGCCAGTAGTAGTGGGATCAGGGCAACTAATGAAAAACTGTTTTTT
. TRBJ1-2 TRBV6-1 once CASSEKPRNYGYTF TGTGCCAGCAGTGAAAAGCCAAGAAACTATGGCTACACCTTC
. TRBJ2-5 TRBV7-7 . CASSQVDRVNPYF TGTGCCAGCAGCCAGGTGGACCGGGTCAATCCGTACTTC
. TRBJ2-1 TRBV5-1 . CASSPGGSAYNEQFF TGCGCCAGCAGCCCAGGTGGGTCAGCATACAATGAGCAGTTCTTC
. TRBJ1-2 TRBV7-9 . CASSSAALYGYTF TGTGCCAGCAGCTCAGCAGCCCTGTATGGCTACACCTTC